One and the same sample provided the 24 T cell receptor beta chains below, sequenced in a study of T-cell memory formation after mild COVID-19. TCRdb re-called the 5' RACE reads with MiXCR, one entry per CDR3 protein. The sample contains hundreds of thousands of distinct CDR3 sequences, 20% to 30% of which appear only once. Specimen: PBMCs or a T cell subset sorted from them (not recorded which). These receptors were obtained from an adult woman who had mild COVID-19 (a few samples of this study predate the infection). Cell type and time point are not known.

This clonotype was seen more than once but under ten times. In DNA, the CDR3 is TGTGCCAGCAGCTTGGGCATCACCTACGAGCAGTACTTC. Translated: CASSLGITYEQYF. The chain couples TRBV5-6 to TRBJ2-7; D remains unclear. Trimming shortened V by 0 bases and J by 2 bases, and 6 bases separated the two germline ends. Germline lookup yields CDR1 SGHDT and CDR2 YYEEEE. The CDR3 extends over 13 amino acids.

The V call is TRBV6-2 or TRBV6-3, the J call TRBJ2-1; tentative D call: TRBD2 (6 bases). Germline loops: CDR1 MNHEY, CDR2 SVGEGT. The CDR3 runs 13 residues. The V gene lost 7 bases and the J gene lost 4 bases, with 11 bases spanning the gap. CDR3 protein: CASTRLVYNEQFF. The CDR3 DNA reads as TGTGCCAGCACTAGACTAGTTTACAATGAGCAGTTCTTC.

This sequence joins TRBV12-3 or TRBV12-4 and TRBJ2-2; D unresolved. There are 14 residues in the CDR3. V was trimmed by 2 bases and J by 6 bases, leaving 10 bases between them. The CDR3 DNA is TGTGCCAGCAGTTTATCTGGCCTTCCCGGGGAGCTGTTTTTT. This gives the protein CASSLSGLPGELFF.

The genes are TRBV29-1 and TRBJ1-1, with D unclear. Germline-derived CDR1 and CDR2 are SQVTM and ANQGSEA. The CDR3 totals 12 residues. The germline V and J ends were trimmed by 3 bases and 6 bases, with 11 bases remaining between them. The CDR3 spells CSVDAGNAEAFF. CDR3 in DNA: TGCAGCGTTGATGCGGGCAACGCTGAAGCTTTCTTT.

This chain joins TRBV29-1 and TRBJ2-5, with D possibly being TRBD1 (5 bases). From germline, CDR1 is SQVTM and CDR2 ANQGSEA. V was trimmed by 6 bases and J by 5 bases, leaving 16 bases between them. The CDR3 contains 13 residues. The chain's CDR3 is CSVRSKGWETQYF. The DNA of the CDR3 is TGCAGCGTCCGATCGAAGGGGTGGGAGACCCAGTACTTC.

The sample holds a few counts of this clonotype. The V gene is TRBV6-5, the J gene TRBJ2-7; tentative D call: TRBD2 (5 bases). The CDR3 spans 14 residues. The V end was cut by 6 bases, the J end by 6 bases, with 18 bases between. Germline V gives CDR1 MNHEY, CDR2 SVGAGI. CDR3: CASRTEALWREQYF. The DNA of the CDR3 is TGTGCCAGCAGAACGGAGGCCTTGTGGCGCGAGCAGTACTTC.

Only a few counts were recorded for this clonotype. The chain couples TRBV12-3 or TRBV12-4 to TRBJ1-1; 7 positions match TRBD1. This CDR3 has 14 amino acids. Unmatched junction bases numbered 11, after V lost 6 bases and J lost 7 bases. Written as DNA, the CDR3 is TGTGCCAGCAGGACCGTCACAGGGGCCTTTGAAGCTTTCTTT. This encodes CASRTVTGAFEAFF.

The chain employs TRBV20-1 and TRBJ2-1; no reliable D call. CDR3 length: 14 amino acids. CDR1 and CDR2 (germline): DFQATT, SNEGSKA (reference sequence). V lost 0 bases and J 5 bases, leaving 11 bases between the germline ends. Here the CDR3 DNA reads TGCAGTGCTAGAGATTTACAACCTCACAATGAGCAGTTCTTC. This codes for CSARDLQPHNEQFF.

A few counts support this clonotype. The gene calls are TRBV3-1 and TRBJ2-1; 12 nucleotides line up with TRBD2. V lost 3 bases to trimming and J lost 3 bases; unmatched junction nucleotides: 3. In germline, CDR1 is LGHDT, CDR2 YNNKEL (reference sequence). The CDR3 totals 16 residues. The chain's CDR3 is CASSHSSGRDYNEQFF. The CDR3 DNA follows: TGTGCCAGCAGCCACTCTAGCGGGAGGGACTACAATGAGCAGTTCTTC.

This clonotype was seen only a few times. V gene TRBV29-1 combines with J gene TRBJ2-1, with D perhaps TRBD1 or TRBD2 (5 bases each). V was clipped by 7 bases and J by 7 bases, with 17 bases between them. Germline CDR1 and CDR2: SQVTM and ANQGSEA. The CDR3 sequence is 13 residues long. CDR3 DNA sequence: TGCAGCGCCTCCCGGGACCTATGGAATGAGCAGTTCTTC. This sequence encodes CSASRDLWNEQFF.

The rearrangement uses TRBV7-9 and TRBJ2-7, with D possibly called TRBD1 or TRBD2 (6 bases each). The germline CDR1 and CDR2 sequences are SEHNR and FQNEAQ (reference sequence). Trimming shortened V by 5 bases and J by 2 bases, and 22 bases separated the two germline ends. The CDR3 spans 17 residues. The CDR3 here is CASSPPMGAGKAYEQYF. In nucleotides, the CDR3 is TGTGCCAGCAGCCCTCCGATGGGGGCGGGAAAGGCCTACGAGCAGTACTTC.

This clonotype was recorded a few times. The chain recombines TRBV7-9 with TRBJ1-5; no definite D call. CDR1 and CDR2 from the germline V gene are SEHNR and FQNEAQ (reference sequence). V was shortened by 5 bases and J by 6 bases, with 14 bases between the two germline ends. CDR3 length: 14 amino acids. The CDR3 DNA follows: TGTGCCAGCAGCGACCAGAACGGAGCTCAGCCCCAGCATTTT. Translating gives CASSDQNGAQPQHF.

Only a few counts were recorded for this clonotype. The chain employs TRBV5-1 and TRBJ2-2; 8 nucleotides match TRBD2. The germline CDR1 and CDR2 sequences are SGHRS and YFSETQ. V lost 4 bases to trimming and J lost 0 bases; unmatched junction nucleotides: 20. This CDR3 is built from 21 residues. CDR3 amino acids: CASSGGPVLGLAFSNTGELFF. CDR3 nucleotide sequence: TGCGCCAGCAGCGGGGGACCTGTACTCGGACTAGCCTTTTCGAACACCGGGGAGCTGTTTTTT.

The rearrangement joins TRBV7-9 to TRBJ2-1; unclear D gene. V lost 4 bases and J 8 bases, leaving 15 bases between the germline ends. Germline CDR1 SEHNR, CDR2 FQNEAQ (reference sequence). The CDR3 covers 14 residues. This chain's CDR3 is CASSSGPIRDEQFF. CDR3 coding DNA: TGTGCCAGCAGCTCCGGGCCGATCCGGGATGAGCAGTTCTTC.

This clonotype was seen a few times. The chain joins TRBV12-3 or TRBV12-4 to TRBJ1-2; D is perhaps TRBD1 (6 bases). The CDR3 spans 15 residues. Trimming took off 7 bases at V and 4 bases at J, with 19 bases between the two ends. For the CDR3, the DNA is TGTGCCAGCACCCCTGGGGGGGCTCCTGGCTATGGCTACACCTTC. It codes for CASTPGGAPGYGYTF.

This clonotype was picked up a small number of times. The chain joins TRBV18 to TRBJ2-7, with 8 bases fitting TRBD2. V dropped 3 bases and J dropped 0; count of bases not matched to a gene: 10. The CDR3 is made up of 17 amino acids. Per the germline V gene, CDR1 is KGHSH and CDR2 is LQKENI. CDR3 protein: CASSPAGERGSSYEQYF. CDR3 DNA: TGTGCCAGCTCACCCGCCGGTGAGCGGGGGTCCTCCTACGAGCAGTACTTC.

This clonotype was counted only a few times. The gene calls are TRBV14 and TRBJ2-3; the D gene is possibly TRBD1 (7 bases). CDR1 is SGHDN and CDR2 is FVKESK in the germline V gene. Trimming pared 5 bases from V and 3 bases from J, leaving 15 bases between. The CDR3 consists of 15 residues. In DNA form, the CDR3 reads TGTGCCAGCAGCAACCAGGGGGGTTGGACAGATACGCAGTATTTT. Its translation is CASSNQGGWTDTQYF.

The chain employs TRBV5-4 and TRBJ1-1; 11 bases line up with TRBD1. There are 12 residues in the CDR3. The trim removed 3 bases at V and 10 bases at J, leaving 2 bases unmatched. CDR1 SGHNT and CDR2 YYREEE come from the germline V gene (reference sequence). The CDR3 sequence is CASSWDRGVAFF. In DNA, the CDR3 is TGTGCCAGCAGCTGGGACAGGGGGGTAGCTTTCTTT.

V is TRBV3-1 and J is TRBJ1-1, with 8 bases identical to TRBD1. The CDR3 sequence is 14 residues long. Per the germline V gene, CDR1 is LGHDT and CDR2 is YNNKEL (reference sequence). The V and J ends lost 4 bases and 7 bases, in that order; junction bases with no gene match: 8. The CDR3 nucleotides read TGTGCCAGCAGCCGCGCGACAGGGGCTGGTGAAGCTTTCTTT. Residues: CASSRATGAGEAFF.

This clonotype was counted at least ten times. J is TRBJ1-1 and V is TRBV20-1; no firm D call. The V gene's germline CDR1 is DFQATT and CDR2 SNEGSKA (reference sequence). V lost 3 bases, J lost 8 bases, and 19 bases lay in between. The CDR3 runs 14 residues. CDR3 coding DNA: TGCAGTGCTAGCAAGGACGCTGGGCATGGGGAAGCTTTCTTT. It yields the protein CSASKDAGHGEAFF.

This clonotype was observed a few times. V is TRBV6-5 and J is TRBJ2-2; maybe TRBD1 (5 bases). Deletions cut 6 bases from V and 3 bases from J, with 8 bases between. The CDR3 length is 13 residues. Germline CDR1 and CDR2: MNHEY and SVGAGI. For the CDR3, the DNA is TGTGCCAGCAGCAGGGTCTACACCGGGGAGCTGTTTTTT. Translated: CASSRVYTGELFF.

This clonotype was seen a handful of times. The chain is built from TRBV12-3 or TRBV12-4 and TRBJ1-1; D is perhaps TRBD1 (5 bases). Trimming took 3 bases from V and 1 from J, leaving 12 bases between them. The CDR3 extends over 15 amino acids. The CDR3 DNA follows: TGTGCCAGCAGTTTTGGGGCCGCAGGGAACACTGAAGCTTTCTTT. This codes for CASSFGAAGNTEAFF.

The V gene is TRBV3-1, the J gene TRBJ1-1, with D possibly being TRBD1 (5 bases). The CDR3 is made up of 11 amino acids. The germline CDR1 and CDR2 sequences are LGHDT and YNNKEL (reference sequence). The ends were cut back, 3 bases at V and 11 bases at J, with 10 bases in the middle. The CDR3 protein is CASSHDSAAFF. The CDR3 bases are TGTGCCAGCAGCCACGACAGTGCGGCTTTCTTT.

The rearrangement uses TRBV12-3 or TRBV12-4 and TRBJ2-5; D might be TRBD1 (6 bases). The CDR3 covers 16 residues. V was pared by 8 bases and J by 1 base, with 20 bases between. For the CDR3, the DNA is TGTGCCAGCCGAAAAGGGGGACCCCTCTCCCAAGAGACCCAGTACTTC. It encodes CASRKGGPLSQETQYF.